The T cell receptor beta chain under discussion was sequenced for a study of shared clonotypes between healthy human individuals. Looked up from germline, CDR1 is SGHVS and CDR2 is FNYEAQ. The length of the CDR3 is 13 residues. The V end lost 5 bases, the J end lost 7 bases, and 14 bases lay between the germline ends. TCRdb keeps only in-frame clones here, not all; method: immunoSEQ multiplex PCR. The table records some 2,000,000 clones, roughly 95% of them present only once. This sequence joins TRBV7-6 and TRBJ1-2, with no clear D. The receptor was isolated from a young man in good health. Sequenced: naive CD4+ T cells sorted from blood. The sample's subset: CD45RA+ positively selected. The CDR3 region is CASSPIPLGGYTF. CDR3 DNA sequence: TGTGCCAGCAGCCCAATACCTCTGGGTGGCTACACCTTC. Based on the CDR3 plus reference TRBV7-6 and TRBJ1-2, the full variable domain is GAGVSQSPRYKVTKRGQDVALRCDPISGHVSLYWYRQALGQGPEFLTYFNYEAQQDKSGLPNDRFSAERPEGSISTLTIQRTEQRDSAMYRCASSPIPLGGYTFGSGTRLTVV.